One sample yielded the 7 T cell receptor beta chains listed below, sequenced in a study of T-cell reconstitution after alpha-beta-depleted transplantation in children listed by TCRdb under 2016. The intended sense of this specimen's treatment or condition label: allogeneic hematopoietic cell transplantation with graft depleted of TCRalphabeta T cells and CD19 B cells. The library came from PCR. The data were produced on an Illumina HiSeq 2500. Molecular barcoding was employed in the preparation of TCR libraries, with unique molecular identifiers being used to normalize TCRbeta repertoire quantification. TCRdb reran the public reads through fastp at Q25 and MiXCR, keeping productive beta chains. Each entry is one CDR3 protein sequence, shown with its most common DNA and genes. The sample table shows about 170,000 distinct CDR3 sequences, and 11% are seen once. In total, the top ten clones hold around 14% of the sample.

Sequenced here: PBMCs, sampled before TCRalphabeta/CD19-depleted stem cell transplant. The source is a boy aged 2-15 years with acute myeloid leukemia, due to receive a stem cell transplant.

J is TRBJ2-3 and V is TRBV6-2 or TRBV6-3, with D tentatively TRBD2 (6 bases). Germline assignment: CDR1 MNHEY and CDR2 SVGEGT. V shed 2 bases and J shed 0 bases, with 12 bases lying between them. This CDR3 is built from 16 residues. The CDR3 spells CASSYPDYPSTDTQYF. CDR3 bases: TGTGCCAGCAGTTACCCGGACTATCCCAGCACAGATACGCAGTATTTT.

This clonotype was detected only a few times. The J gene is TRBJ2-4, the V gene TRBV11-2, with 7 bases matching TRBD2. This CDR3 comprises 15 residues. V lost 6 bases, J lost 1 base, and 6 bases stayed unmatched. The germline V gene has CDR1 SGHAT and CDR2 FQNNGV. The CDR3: CASSFGLGAKNIQYF. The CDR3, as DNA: TGTGCCAGCAGTTTCGGACTAGGCGCCAAAAACATTCAGTACTTC.

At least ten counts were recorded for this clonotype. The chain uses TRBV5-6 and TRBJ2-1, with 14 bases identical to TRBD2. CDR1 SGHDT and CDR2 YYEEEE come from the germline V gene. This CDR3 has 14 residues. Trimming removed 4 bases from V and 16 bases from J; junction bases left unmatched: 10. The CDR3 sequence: CASSLGLAGGRLFF. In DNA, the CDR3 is TGTGCCAGCAGCCTCGGACTAGCGGGGGGACGTCTCTTCTTC.

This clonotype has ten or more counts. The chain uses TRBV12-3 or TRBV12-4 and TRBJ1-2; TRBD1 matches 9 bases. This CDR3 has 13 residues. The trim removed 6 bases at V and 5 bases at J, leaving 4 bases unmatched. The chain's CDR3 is CASSHGQGYGYTF. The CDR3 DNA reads TGTGCCAGCAGCCACGGACAGGGGTATGGCTACACCTTC.

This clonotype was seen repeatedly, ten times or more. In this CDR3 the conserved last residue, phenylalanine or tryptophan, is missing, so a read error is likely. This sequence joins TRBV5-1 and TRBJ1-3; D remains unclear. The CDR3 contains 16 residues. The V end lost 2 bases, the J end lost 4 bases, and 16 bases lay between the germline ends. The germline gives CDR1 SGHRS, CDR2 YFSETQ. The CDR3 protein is CASSLDFSANGNTIYI. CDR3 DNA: TGCGCCAGCAGCTTAGATTTCTCTGCCAACGGAAACACCATATATATT.

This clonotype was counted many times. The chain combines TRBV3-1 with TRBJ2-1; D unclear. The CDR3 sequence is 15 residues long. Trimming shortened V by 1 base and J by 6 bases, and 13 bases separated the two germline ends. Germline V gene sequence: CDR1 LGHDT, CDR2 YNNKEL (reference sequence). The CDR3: CASSQVAFPRNEQFF. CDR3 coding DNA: TGTGCCAGCAGCCAAGTCGCCTTCCCTCGCAATGAGCAGTTCTTC.

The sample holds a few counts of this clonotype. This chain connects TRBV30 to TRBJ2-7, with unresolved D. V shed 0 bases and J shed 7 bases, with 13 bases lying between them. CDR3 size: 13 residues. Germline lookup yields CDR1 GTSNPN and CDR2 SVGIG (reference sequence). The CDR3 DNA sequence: TGTGCCTGGAGTGTACTTCCTCTCCTGGAGCAGTACTTC. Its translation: CAWSVLPLLEQYF.